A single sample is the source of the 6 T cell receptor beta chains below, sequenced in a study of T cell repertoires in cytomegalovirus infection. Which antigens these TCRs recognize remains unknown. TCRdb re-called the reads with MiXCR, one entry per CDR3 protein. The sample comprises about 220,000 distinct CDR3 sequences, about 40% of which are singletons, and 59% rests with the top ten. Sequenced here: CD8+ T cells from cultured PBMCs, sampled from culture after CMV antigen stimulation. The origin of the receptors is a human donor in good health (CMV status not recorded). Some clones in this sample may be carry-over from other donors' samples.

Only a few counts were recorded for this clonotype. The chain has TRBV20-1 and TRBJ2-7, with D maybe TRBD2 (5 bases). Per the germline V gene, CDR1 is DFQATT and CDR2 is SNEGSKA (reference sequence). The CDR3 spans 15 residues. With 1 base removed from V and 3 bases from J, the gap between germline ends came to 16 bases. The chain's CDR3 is CSARGLLRPDYEQYF. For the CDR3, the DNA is TGCAGTGCTAGAGGACTACTACGCCCTGACTACGAGCAGTACTTC.

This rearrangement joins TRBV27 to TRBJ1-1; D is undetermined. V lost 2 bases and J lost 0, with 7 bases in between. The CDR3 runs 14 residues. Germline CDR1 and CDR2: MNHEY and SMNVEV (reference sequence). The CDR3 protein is CASSLATVNTEAFF. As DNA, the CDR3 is TGTGCCAGCAGTTTAGCGACCGTGAACACTGAAGCTTTCTTT.

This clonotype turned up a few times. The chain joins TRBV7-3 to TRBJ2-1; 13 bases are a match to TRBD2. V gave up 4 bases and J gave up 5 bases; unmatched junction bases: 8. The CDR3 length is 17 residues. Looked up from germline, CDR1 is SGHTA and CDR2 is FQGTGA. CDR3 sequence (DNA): TGTGCCAGCAGCTCCCACCTACTAGCGGGAGGGAACAATGAGCAGTTCTTC. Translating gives CASSSHLLAGGNNEQFF.

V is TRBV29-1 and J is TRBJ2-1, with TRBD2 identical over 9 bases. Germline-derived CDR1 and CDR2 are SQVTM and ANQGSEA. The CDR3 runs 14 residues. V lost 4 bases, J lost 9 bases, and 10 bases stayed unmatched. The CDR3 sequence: CSVVLAGVVAEQFF. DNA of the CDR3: TGCAGCGTTGTCTTAGCGGGAGTCGTGGCTGAGCAGTTCTTC.

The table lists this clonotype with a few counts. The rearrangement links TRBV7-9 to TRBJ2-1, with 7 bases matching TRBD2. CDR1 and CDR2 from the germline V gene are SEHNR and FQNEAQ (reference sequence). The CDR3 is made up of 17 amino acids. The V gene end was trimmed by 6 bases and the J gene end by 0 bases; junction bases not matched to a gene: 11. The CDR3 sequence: CASSPPGRASSYNEQFF. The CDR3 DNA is TGTGCCAGCAGTCCGCCGGGGAGGGCGAGCTCCTACAATGAGCAGTTCTTC.

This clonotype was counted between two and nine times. DNA of the CDR3: TGTGCCAGCAGCTCCGGTTTGAACCGATCCTACGAGCAGTACTTC. Its translation: CASSSGLNRSYEQYF. V is TRBV12-3 or TRBV12-4 and J is TRBJ2-7; D not certain. This CDR3 is 15 amino acids long. V gave up 6 bases and J gave up 1 base, with 16 bases separating them.